This entry describes one T cell receptor beta chain. Its target is unknown. This record comes from a study of cytomegalovirus exposure and HLA in healthy donors. Study-wide points: Under in vitro conditions, a few CMV-associated chains were confirmed as specific for CMV antigens.

Measured with immunoSEQ multiplex PCR; TCRdb has only the in-frame clones, and not every one. The data show 200,000 or so clones, 84% seen once. V was pared by 9 bases and J by 7 bases, with 10 bases of the junction left unmatched. The CDR3 runs to 14 residues. Germline lookup yields CDR1 MNHEY and CDR2 SMNVEV (reference sequence). The receptor's source is a man younger than 30 in good health and CMV-seropositive. The chain recombines TRBV27 with TRBJ2-7; TRBD1 matches at 12 bases. The sample taken for sequencing was PBMCs. The CDR3 DNA follows: TGTGCCAGTTCTCCGGGACAGGGGGCTTGGGAGCAGTACTTC. It is translated as CASSPGQGAWEQYF.